These 8 T cell receptor beta chains originate from one sample sequenced in a study of spatial heterogeneity in lung cancer. Stated time point: sample taken at primary tumor resection. A single record per CDR3 protein comes from TCRdb applying MiXCR to the 5' RACE reads. The repertoire holds approximately 21,000 distinct CDR3 sequences, 3% to 4% seen once, with under 30% in the top ten. Material: PBMCs, obtained at surgery. These receptors were collected from a female donor with early-stage non-small cell lung cancer.

This clonotype was detected only once. The V call is TRBV25-1, the J call TRBJ1-6; D might be TRBD1 (5 bases). The V gene's germline CDR1 is MGHDK and CDR2 SYGVNS. The ends were cut back, 3 bases at V and 3 bases at J, with 9 bases in the middle. The CDR3 has 15 residues. CDR3 DNA: TGTGCCAGCAGTGAGACAGTTGACTATAATTCACCCCTCCACTTT. Residues: CASSETVDYNSPLHF.

This clonotype was seen repeatedly, ten times or more. The chain carries TRBV24-1 and TRBJ2-7, with TRBD1 matching 7 bases. The CDR3 has 15 residues. The germline V gene encodes CDR1 KGHDR and CDR2 SFDVKD. Unmatched junction bases numbered 7, after V lost 3 bases and J lost 3 bases. This chain's CDR3 is CATSDTGTAYYEQYF. Here the CDR3 DNA reads TGTGCCACCAGTGATACCGGGACAGCCTACTACGAGCAGTACTTC.

This clonotype was seen many times. The rearrangement links TRBV6-4 to TRBJ2-1; no definite D call. V gave up 5 bases and J gave up 3 bases, with 11 bases separating them. The length of the CDR3 is 14 residues. Germline V gene sequence: CDR1 MRHNA, CDR2 SNTAGT. The CDR3 region is CASSPTSNYNEQFF. Written as DNA, the CDR3 is TGTGCCAGCAGTCCAACCTCTAACTACAATGAGCAGTTCTTC.

This clonotype was counted ten times or more. The genes are TRBV6-5 and TRBJ2-7; TRBD2 matches at 13 bases. The CDR3 extends over 16 amino acids. In germline, CDR1 is MNHEY, CDR2 SVGAGI. V was pared by 4 bases and J by 6 bases, with 9 bases of the junction left unmatched. This CDR3 reads CASSWTSGSPSGEQYF. The CDR3 DNA is TGTGCCAGCAGTTGGACTAGCGGGAGCCCTTCGGGCGAGCAGTACTTC.

This clonotype was counted many times. The chain joins TRBV6-1 to TRBJ2-3; D call uncertain. The germline V gene encodes CDR1 MNHNS and CDR2 SASEGT. The CDR3 extends over 14 amino acids. The V end lost 7 bases, the J end lost 0 bases, and 11 bases lay between the germline ends. The CDR3 sequence: CASITDRSTDTQYF. DNA of the CDR3: TGTGCCAGCATAACGGACCGCAGCACAGATACGCAGTATTTT.

This clonotype was counted ten times or more. The J gene is TRBJ2-3, the V gene TRBV10-3; D might be TRBD2 (6 bases). This CDR3 is 11 amino acids long. Germline loops: CDR1 ENHRY, CDR2 SYGVKD. V lost 9 bases and J 5 bases, leaving 9 bases between the germline ends. CDR3 residues: CAMGLLDTQYF. The CDR3 region has the DNA TGTGCCATGGGACTGCTAGATACGCAGTATTTT.

In this sample, this clonotype turned up many times. The chain recombines TRBV20-1 with TRBJ2-3, with D perhaps matching TRBD2 (6 bases). Germline V lookup: CDR1 DFQATT, CDR2 SNEGSKA (reference sequence). V lost 6 bases and J lost 7, with 17 bases in between. CDR3 length equals 13 residues. In DNA form, the CDR3 reads TGCAGTGCCAGGGTAGGAGGGGAGAATACGCAGTATTTT. Amino acid sequence: CSARVGGENTQYF.

This clonotype was seen ten or more times. The chain recombines TRBV7-9 with TRBJ1-1, with D possibly TRBD1 on 6 matching bases. This CDR3 spans 14 amino acids. The V gene's germline CDR1 is SEHNR and CDR2 FQNEAQ (reference sequence). V lost 4 bases and J lost 4, with 13 bases in between. The CDR3, as DNA: TGTGCCAGCAGCTCTTTGACAGGTAGCACTGAAGCTTTCTTT. Translating gives CASSSLTGSTEAFF.